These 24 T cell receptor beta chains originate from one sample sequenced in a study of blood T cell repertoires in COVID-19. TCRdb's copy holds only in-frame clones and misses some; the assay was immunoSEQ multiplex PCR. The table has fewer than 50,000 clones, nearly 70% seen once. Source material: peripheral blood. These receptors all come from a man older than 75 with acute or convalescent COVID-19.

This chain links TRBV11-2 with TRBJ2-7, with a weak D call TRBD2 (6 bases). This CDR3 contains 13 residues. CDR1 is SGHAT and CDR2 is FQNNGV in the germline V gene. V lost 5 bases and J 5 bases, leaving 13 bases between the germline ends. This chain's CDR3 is CASSRYTGDEQYF. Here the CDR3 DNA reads TGTGCCAGCAGCCGATATACGGGGGACGAGCAGTACTTC.

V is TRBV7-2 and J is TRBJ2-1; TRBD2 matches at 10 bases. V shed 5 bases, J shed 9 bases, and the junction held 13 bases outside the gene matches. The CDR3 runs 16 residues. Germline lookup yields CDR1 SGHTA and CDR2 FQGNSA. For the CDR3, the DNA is TGTGCCAGCAGCGCCTACGAGCGGGAGGGCCAGGGTGAGCAGTTCTTC. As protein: CASSAYEREGQGEQFF.

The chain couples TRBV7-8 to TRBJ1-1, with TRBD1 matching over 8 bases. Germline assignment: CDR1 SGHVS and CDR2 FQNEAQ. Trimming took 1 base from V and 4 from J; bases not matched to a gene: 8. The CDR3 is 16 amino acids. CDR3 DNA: TGTGCCAGCAGCTTAGGGCCAGGGGGCGGTGGCACTGAAGCTTTCTTT. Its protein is CASSLGPGGGGTEAFF.

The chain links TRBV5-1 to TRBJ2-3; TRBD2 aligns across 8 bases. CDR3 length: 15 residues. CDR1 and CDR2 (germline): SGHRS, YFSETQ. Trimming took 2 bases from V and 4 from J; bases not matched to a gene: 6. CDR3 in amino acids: CASSLVSGVADTQYF. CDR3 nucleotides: TGCGCCAGCAGCTTAGTTAGCGGGGTGGCAGATACGCAGTATTTT.

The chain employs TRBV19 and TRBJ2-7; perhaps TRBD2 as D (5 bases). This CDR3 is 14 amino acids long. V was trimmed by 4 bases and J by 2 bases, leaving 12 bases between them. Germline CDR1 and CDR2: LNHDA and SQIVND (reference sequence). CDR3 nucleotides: TGTGCCAGTAGTAGAGGAGAGGGTACCTACGAGCAGTACTTC. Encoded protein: CASSRGEGTYEQYF.

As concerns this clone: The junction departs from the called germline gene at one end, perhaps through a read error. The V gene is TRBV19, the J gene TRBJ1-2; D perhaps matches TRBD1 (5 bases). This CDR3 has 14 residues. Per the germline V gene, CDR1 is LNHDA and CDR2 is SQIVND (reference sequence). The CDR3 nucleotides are TGTGCCAGTAGTACAGATTCGACAGCCACCGAATTCTCTTTC. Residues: CASSTDSTATEFSF.

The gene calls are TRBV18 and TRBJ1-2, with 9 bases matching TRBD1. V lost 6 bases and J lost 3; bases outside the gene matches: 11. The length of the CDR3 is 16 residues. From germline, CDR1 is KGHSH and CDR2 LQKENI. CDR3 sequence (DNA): TGTGCCAGCTCTCTACAGGGGGCGCGAATAGACTATGGCTACACCTTC. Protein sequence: CASSLQGARIDYGYTF.

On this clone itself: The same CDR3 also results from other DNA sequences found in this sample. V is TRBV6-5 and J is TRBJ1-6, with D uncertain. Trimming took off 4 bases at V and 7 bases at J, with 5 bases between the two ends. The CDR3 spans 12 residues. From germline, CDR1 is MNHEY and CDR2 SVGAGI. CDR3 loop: CASSFRNSPLHF. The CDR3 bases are TGTGCCAGCAGTTTTAGAAATTCACCCCTCCACTTT.

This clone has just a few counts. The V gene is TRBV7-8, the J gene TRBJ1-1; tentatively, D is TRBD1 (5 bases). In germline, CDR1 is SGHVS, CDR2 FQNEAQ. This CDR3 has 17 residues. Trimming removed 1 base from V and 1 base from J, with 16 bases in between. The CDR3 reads CASSLESSRGWNTEAFF. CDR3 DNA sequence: TGTGCCAGCAGCTTAGAGAGCTCTAGGGGTTGGAACACTGAAGCTTTCTTT.

The CDR3: CASSQVHPRTSGSTDTQYF. As DNA, the CDR3 is TGCGCCAGCAGCCAAGTCCACCCCCGGACTAGCGGGAGTACAGATACGCAGTATTTT. The genes are TRBV4-1 and TRBJ2-3; 13 bases fit TRBD2. The CDR3 is made up of 19 amino acids. J was trimmed by 3 bases and V by 1 base; bases with no gene match: 10. Germline CDR1 reads MGHRA; CDR2 reads YSYEKL.

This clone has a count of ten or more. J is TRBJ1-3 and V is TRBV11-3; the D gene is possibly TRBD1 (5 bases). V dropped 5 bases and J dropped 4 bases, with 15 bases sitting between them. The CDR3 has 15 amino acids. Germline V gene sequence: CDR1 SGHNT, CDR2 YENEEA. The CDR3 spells CASSGRGGLGNTIYF. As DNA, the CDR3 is TGTGCCAGCAGCGGAAGGGGTGGGTTGGGAAACACCATATATTTT.

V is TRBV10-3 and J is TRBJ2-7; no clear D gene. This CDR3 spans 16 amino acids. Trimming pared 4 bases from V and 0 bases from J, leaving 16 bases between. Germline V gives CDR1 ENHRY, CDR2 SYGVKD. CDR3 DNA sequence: TGTGCCATCAGTGGTAGCCAGTCCTCGAGCTCCTACGAGCAGTACTTC. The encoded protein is CAISGSQSSSSYEQYF.

The CDR3 sequence is CASSLGYSYNEQFF. The DNA for the CDR3 is TGTGCCAGCAGCTTAGGTTACTCCTACAATGAGCAGTTCTTC. The V and J genes are TRBV11-3 and TRBJ2-1; D gene unclear. The CDR3 has 14 amino acids. The germline V gene has CDR1 SGHNT and CDR2 YENEEA. V was clipped by 1 base and J by 0 bases, with 4 bases between them.

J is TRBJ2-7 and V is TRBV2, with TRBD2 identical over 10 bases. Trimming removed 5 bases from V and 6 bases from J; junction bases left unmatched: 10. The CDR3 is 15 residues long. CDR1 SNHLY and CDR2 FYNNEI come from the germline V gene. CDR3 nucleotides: TGTGCCAGCAGTTCACAGGGACTAGCGTCGACCGAGCAGTACTTC. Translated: CASSSQGLASTEQYF. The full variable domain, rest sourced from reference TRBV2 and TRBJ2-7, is EPEVTQTPSHQVTQMGQEVILRCVPISNHLYFYWYRQILGQKVEFLVSFYNNEISEKSEIFDDQFSVERPDGSNFTLKIRSTKLEDSAMYFCASSSQGLASTEQYFGPGTRLTVT.

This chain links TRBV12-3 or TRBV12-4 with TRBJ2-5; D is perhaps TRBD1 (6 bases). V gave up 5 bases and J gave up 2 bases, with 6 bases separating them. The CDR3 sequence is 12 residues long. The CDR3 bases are TGTGCCAGCAGTGGACAGCAAGAGACCCAGTACTTC. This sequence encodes CASSGQQETQYF.

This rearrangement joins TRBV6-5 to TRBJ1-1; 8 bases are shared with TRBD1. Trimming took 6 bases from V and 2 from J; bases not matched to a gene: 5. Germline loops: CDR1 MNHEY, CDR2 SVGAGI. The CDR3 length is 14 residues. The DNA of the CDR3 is TGTGCCAGCAGCAGGGGACAGGCTAACACTGAAGCTTTCTTT. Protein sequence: CASSRGQANTEAFF.

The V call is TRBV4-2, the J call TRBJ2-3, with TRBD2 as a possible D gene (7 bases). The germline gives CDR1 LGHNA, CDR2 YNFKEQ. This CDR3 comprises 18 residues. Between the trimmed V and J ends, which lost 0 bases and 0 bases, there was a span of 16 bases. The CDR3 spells CASSQDSRGGRSTDTQYF. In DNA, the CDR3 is TGTGCCAGCAGCCAAGACTCGAGGGGGGGCCGAAGCACAGATACGCAGTATTTT.

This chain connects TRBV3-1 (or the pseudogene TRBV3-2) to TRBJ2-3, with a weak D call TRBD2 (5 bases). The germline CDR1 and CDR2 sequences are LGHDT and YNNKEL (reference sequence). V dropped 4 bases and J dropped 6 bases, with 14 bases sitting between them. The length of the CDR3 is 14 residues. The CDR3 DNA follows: TGTGCCAGCAGCCGCGCACGGGAATCGGATACGCAGTATTTT. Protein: CASSRARESDTQYF.

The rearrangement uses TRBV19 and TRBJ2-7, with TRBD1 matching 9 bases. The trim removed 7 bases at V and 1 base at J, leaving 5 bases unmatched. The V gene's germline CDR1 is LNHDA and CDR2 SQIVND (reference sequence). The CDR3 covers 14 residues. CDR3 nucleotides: TGTGCCAGTACACGTGGGACAGGGTCCTACGAGCAGTACTTC. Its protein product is CASTRGTGSYEQYF.

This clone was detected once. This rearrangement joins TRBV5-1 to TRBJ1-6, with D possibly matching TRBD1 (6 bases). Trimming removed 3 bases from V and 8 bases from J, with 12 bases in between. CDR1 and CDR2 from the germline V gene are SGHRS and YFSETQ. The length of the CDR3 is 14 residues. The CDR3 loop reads CASSYDRKDSPLHF. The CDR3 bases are TGCGCCAGCAGCTATGACAGGAAGGATTCACCCCTCCACTTT.

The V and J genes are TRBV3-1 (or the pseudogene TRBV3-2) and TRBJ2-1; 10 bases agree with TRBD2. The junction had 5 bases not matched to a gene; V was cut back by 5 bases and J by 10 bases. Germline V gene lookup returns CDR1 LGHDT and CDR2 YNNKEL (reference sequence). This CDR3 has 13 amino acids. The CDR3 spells CASSSLAGDEQFF. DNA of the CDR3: TGTGCCAGCAGCTCGCTAGCGGGAGACGAGCAGTTCTTC.

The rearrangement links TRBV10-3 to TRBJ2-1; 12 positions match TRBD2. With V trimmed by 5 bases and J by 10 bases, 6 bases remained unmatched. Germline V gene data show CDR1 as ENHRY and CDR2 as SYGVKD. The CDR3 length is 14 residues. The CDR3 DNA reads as TGTGCCATCAGTCTAGCGGGGGGGCCAGCCGAGCAGTTCTTC. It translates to CAISLAGGPAEQFF.

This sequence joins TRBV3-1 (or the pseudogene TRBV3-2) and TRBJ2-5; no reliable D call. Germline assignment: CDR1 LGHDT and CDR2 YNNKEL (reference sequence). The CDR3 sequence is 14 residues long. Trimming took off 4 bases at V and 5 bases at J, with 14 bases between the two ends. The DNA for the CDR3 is TGTGCCAGCAGCCGAGGTTCCATTGGGGAGACCCAGTACTTC. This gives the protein CASSRGSIGETQYF.

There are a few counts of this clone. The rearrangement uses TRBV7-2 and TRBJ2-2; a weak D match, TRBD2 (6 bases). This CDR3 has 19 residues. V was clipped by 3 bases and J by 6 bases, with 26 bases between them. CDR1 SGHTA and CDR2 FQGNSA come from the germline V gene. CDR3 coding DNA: TGTGCCAGCAGCTTTTATGGGGAATACGGACTATCTGTCCCCGGGGAGCTGTTTTTT. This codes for CASSFYGEYGLSVPGELFF.